The source of this T cell receptor beta chain is a study of blood T cell repertoires in COVID-19. About the study: The United States, Italy and Spain were the sources of the acute and convalescent COVID-19 samples.

CDR1 and CDR2 (germline): LGHDT, YNNKEL (reference sequence). The CDR3 sequence is 16 residues long. V was clipped by 2 bases and J by 0 bases; unmatched bases: 7. This clone appeared once. Recovery meant two consecutive negative NP/OP PCR tests, professional clearance, or resolved symptoms. Libraries were prepared by immunoSEQ multiplex PCR; TCRdb keeps only in-frame clonotypes and omits some of them. The table records 200,000 to 250,000 clones, 75% to 90% of them present only once. The specimen sequenced was PBMCs or T cells enriched from blood (not recorded which). The chain carries TRBV3-1 (or the pseudogene TRBV3-2) and TRBJ2-7, with 7 bases that match TRBD1. This receptor was identified in a woman aged 25 to 39 who had recovered from COVID-19. CDR3 loop: CASSQYLTGNSYEQYF. The CDR3 nucleotides read TGTGCCAGCAGCCAATACCTGACAGGGAACTCCTACGAGCAGTACTTC.